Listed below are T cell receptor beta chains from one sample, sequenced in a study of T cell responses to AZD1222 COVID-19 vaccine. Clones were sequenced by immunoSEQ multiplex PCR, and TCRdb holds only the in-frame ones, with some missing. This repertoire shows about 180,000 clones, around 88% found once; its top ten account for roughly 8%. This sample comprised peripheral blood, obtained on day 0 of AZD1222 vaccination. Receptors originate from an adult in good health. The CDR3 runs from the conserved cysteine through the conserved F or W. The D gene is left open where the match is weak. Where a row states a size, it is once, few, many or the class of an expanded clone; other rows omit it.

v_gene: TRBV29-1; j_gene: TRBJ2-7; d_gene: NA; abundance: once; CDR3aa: CSVAGQGLTYEQYF; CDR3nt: TGCAGCGTTGCGGGGCAGGGGCTAACCTACGAGCAGTACTTC
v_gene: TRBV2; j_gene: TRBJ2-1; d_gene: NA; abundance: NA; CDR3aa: CASDGTKQFF; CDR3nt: TGTGCCAGCGACGGGACAAAGCAGTTCTTC
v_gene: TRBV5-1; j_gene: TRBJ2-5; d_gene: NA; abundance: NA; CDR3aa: CASSVVRGAPETQYF; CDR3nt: TGCGCCAGCAGTGTCGTGAGGGGGGCGCCAGAGACCCAGTACTTC
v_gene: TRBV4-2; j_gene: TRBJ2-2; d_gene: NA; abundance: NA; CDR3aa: CASSQGTENTGELFF; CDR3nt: TGTGCCAGCAGCCAAGGTACGGAGAACACCGGGGAGCTGTTTTTT
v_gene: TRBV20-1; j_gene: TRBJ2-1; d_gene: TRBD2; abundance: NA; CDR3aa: CSASRSSGYNEQFF; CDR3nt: TGCAGTGCTAGTCGGTCTAGCGGGTACAATGAGCAGTTCTTC
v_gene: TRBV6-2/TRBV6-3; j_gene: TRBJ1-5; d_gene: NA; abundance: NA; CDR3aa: CASSYHPRDTQPQHF; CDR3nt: TGTGCCAGCAGTTACCACCCCAGGGACACTCAGCCCCAGCATTTT
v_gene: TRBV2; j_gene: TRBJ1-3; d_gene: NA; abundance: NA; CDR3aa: CASSDRKGYGNTIYF; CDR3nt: TGTGCCAGCAGTGACCGAAAGGGTTATGGAAACACCATATATTTT
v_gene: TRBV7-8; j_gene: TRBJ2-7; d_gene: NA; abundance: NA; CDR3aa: CASSLGRVPSYEQYF; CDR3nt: TGTGCCAGCAGCTTAGGCAGGGTTCCTTCCTACGAGCAGTACTTC
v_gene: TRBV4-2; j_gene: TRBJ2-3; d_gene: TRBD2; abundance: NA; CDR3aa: CASSQETSETRRTQYF; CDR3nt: TGTGCCAGCAGCCAAGAAACTAGCGAGACCAGGCGTACGCAGTATTTT
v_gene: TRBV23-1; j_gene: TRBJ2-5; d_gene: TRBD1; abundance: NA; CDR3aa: CASSQSGQDVPKETQYF; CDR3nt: TGCGCCAGCAGTCAATCGGGACAGGACGTCCCCAAAGAGACCCAGTACTTC
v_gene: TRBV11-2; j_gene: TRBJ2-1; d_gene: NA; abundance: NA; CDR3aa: CASSPSVVTGPPLNNEQFF; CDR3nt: TGTGCCAGCAGCCCCAGCGTTGTTACAGGGCCCCCTCTTAACAATGAGCAGTTCTTC
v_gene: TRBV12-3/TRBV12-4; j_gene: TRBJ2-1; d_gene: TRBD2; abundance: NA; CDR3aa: CASRDNGGNEQFF; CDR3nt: TGTGCCAGCAGGGATAACGGGGGGAATGAGCAGTTCTTC
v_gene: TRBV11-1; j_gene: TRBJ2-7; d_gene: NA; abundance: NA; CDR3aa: CASSSTPGASTYEQYF; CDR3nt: TGTGCCAGCAGCTCAACTCCCGGCGCATCGACCTACGAGCAGTACTTC
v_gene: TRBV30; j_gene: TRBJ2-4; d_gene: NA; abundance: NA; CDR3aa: CAWSVGLWGRAKNIQYF; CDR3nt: TGTGCCTGGAGTGTAGGGTTGTGGGGGAGGGCCAAAAACATTCAGTACTTC
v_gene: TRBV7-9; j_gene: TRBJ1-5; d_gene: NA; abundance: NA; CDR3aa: CASSLGGLATNQPQHF; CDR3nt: TGTGCCAGCAGCTTAGGAGGGTTGGCGACCAATCAGCCCCAGCATTTT
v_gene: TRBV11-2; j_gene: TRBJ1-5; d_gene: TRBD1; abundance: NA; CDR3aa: CASSPSGGQPQHF; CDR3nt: TGTGCCAGCAGCCCGTCAGGGGGTCAGCCCCAGCATTTT
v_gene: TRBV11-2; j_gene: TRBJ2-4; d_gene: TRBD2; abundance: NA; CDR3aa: CASSLEALIAGRDIQYF; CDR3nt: TGTGCCAGCAGCTTAGAAGCCCTAATAGCGGGGCGGGACATTCAGTACTTC
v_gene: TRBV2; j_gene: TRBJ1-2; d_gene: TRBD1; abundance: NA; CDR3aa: CASSDRGGNYGYTF; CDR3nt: TGTGCCAGCAGCGACAGGGGGGGGAACTATGGCTACACCTTC
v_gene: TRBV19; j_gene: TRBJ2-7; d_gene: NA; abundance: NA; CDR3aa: CASREPYPSYEQYF; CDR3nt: TGTGCCAGTAGGGAACCATACCCCTCCTACGAGCAGTACTTC
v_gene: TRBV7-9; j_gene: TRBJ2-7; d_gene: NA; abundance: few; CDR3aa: CASTLRAGYEQYF; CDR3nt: TGTGCCAGCACCCTCAGGGCGGGCTACGAGCAGTACTTC
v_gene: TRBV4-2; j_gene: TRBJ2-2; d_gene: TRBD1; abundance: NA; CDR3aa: CASSPTGQGNTGELFF; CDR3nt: TGTGCCAGCAGCCCCACGGGACAGGGGAACACCGGGGAGCTGTTTTTT
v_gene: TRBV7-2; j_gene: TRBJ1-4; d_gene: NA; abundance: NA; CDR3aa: CASSFRTVNEKLFF; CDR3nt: TGTGCCAGCAGCTTCAGGACAGTTAATGAAAAACTGTTTTTT
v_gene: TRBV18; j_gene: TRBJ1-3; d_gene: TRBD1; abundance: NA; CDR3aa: CASSPGTGSSGNTIYF; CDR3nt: TGTGCCAGCTCACCCGGGACAGGGAGCTCTGGAAACACCATATATTTT
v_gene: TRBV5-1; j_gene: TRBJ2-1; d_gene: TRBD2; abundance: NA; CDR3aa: CASSYGGRGGANEQFF; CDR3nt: TGCGCCAGCAGTTATGGGGGCCGCGGGGGGGCCAATGAGCAGTTCTTC
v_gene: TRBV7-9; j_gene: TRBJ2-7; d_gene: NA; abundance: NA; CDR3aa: CASSPAGESYEQYF; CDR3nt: TGTGCCAGCAGCCCTGCCGGGGAGTCCTACGAGCAGTACTTC
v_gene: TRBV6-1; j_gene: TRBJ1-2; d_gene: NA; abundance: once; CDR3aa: CASSERRRPDGYTF; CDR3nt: TGTGCCAGCAGTGAAAGACGTAGACCTGACGGCTACACCTTC
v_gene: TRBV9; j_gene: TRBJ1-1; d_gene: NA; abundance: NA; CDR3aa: CASSVGERVYWAFF; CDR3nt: TGTGCCAGCAGCGTAGGAGAGAGGGTTTACTGGGCTTTCTTT
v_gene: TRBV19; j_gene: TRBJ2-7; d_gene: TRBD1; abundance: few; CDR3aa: CASSPRQGGIPYEQYF; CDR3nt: TGTGCCAGTAGCCCAAGACAGGGTGGGATCCCCTACGAGCAGTACTTC
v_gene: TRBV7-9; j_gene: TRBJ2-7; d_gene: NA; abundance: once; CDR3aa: CASSLYLGDGDSYEQYF; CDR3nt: TGTGCCAGCAGCTTATATTTGGGAGACGGGGATTCCTACGAGCAGTACTTC
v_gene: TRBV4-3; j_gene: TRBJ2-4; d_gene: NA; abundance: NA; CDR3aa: CASSQVGAGSKNIQYF; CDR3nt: TGCGCCAGCAGCCAAGTAGGTGCAGGGTCCAAAAACATTCAGTACTTC
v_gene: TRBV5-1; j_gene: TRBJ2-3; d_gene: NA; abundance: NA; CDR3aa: CASRPSTDTQYF; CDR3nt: TGCGCCAGCAGGCCTAGCACAGATACGCAGTATTTT
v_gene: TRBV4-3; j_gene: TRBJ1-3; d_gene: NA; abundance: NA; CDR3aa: CASSQDRTAISGNTIYF; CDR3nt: TGCGCCAGCAGCCAAGATAGGACAGCGATCTCTGGAAACACCATATATTTT
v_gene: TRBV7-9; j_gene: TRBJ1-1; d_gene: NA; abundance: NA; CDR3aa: CASSPEGSTEAFF; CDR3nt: TGTGCCAGCAGCCCAGAAGGGAGCACTGAAGCTTTCTTT
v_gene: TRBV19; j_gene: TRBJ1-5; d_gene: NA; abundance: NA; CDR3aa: CASSTVGVTGNQPQHF; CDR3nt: TGTGCCAGTAGTACCGTAGGGGTGACAGGCAATCAGCCCCAGCATTTT
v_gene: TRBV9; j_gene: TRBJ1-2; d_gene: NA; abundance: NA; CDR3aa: CASSVNDYGYTF; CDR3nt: TGTGCCAGCAGCGTTAATGACTATGGCTACACCTTC
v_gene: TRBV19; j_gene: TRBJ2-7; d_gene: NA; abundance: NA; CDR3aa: CASSPDAGSSYEQYF; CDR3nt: TGTGCCAGTAGTCCCGATGCGGGGAGCTCCTACGAGCAGTACTTC
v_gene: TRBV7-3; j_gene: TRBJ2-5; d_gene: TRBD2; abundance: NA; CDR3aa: CASSSTSGGFQETQYF; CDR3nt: TGTGCCAGCAGCTCGACTAGCGGGGGGTTCCAAGAGACCCAGTACTTC
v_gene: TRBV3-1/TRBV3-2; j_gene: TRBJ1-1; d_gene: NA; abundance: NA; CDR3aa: CASSQFLNTEAFF; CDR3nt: TGTGCCAGCAGCCAGTTCTTGAACACTGAAGCTTTCTTT
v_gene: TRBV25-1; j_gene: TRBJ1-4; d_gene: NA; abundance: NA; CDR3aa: CATSNEKLFF; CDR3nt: TGTGCCACTTCAAATGAAAAACTGTTTTTT
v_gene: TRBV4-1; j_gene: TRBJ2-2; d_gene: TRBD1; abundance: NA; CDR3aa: CASSQRAGGNTGELFF; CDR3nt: TGCGCCAGCAGCCAACGGGCAGGGGGAAACACCGGGGAGCTGTTTTTT
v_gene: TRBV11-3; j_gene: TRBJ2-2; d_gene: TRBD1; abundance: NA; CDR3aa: CASSTGQGPGELFF; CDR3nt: TGTGCCAGCAGCACCGGACAGGGCCCCGGGGAGCTGTTTTTT
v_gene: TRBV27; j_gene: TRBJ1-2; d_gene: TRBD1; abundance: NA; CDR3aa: CASSLSVRGQGYTF; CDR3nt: TGTGCCAGCAGTTTATCGGTCAGGGGGCAAGGCTACACCTTC
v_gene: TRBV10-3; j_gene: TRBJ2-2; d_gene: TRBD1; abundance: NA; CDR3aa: CAISAGTGGNTGELFF; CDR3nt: TGTGCCATCAGTGCCGGGACAGGGGGCAACACCGGGGAGCTGTTTTTT
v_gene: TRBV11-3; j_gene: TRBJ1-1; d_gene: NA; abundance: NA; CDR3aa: CASSPGGSQNTEAFF; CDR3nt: TGTGCCAGCAGCCCAGGTGGCAGTCAAAACACTGAAGCTTTCTTT
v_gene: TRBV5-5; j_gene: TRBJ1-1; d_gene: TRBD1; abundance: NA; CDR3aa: CASSLALNTGARTKAFF; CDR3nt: TGTGCCAGCAGCTTGGCCTTAAACACAGGGGCCAGGACTAAAGCTTTCTTT
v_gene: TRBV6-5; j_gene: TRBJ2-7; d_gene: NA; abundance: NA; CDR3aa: CASRAGHEQYF; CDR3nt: TGTGCCAGCAGGGCCGGCCACGAGCAGTACTTC
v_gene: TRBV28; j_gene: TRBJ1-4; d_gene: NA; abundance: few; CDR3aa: CASSSNFQGPRGEKLFF; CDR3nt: TGTGCCAGCAGTTCCAATTTCCAGGGGCCAAGGGGGGAAAAACTGTTTTTT